The 29 T cell receptor beta chains in this list originate from one sample, sequenced in a study of T cells after yellow fever vaccination. Via MiXCR, TCRdb re-called the 5' RACE reads, giving one row per CDR3 protein. The sample has 450,000 to 650,000 distinct CDR3 sequences, 13% seen once. The sample in question was PBMCs, obtained on the day of the yellow fever booster vaccination. The receptors shown here come from a man younger than 45 who received the YFV17D yellow fever vaccine.

This clonotype was detected a few times. The chain links TRBV20-1 to TRBJ2-1; 7 bases line up with TRBD2. The germline V gene has CDR1 DFQATT and CDR2 SNEGSKA (reference sequence). The CDR3 sequence is 15 residues long. J was trimmed by 2 bases and V by 5 bases; bases with no gene match: 9. The CDR3 bases are TGCAGTGCTCCTATAGCGGGTTTCCCCTACAATGAGCAGTTCTTC. Translation: CSAPIAGFPYNEQFF.

There are a few counts of this clonotype. The chain combines TRBV3-1 with TRBJ2-1; maybe TRBD2 (6 bases). The length of the CDR3 is 15 residues. V was trimmed by 1 base and J by 4 bases, leaving 11 bases between them. Germline CDR1 and CDR2: LGHDT and YNNKEL (reference sequence). The CDR3 loop is CASSQGLEGYNEQFF. The CDR3 region has the DNA TGTGCCAGCAGCCAAGGACTAGAGGGGTACAATGAGCAGTTCTTC.

This clonotype was found a few times. This chain uses TRBV5-1 with TRBJ1-2, with TRBD1 matching over 8 bases. CDR3 length: 14 residues. Germline V CDR1 and CDR2: SGHRS, YFSETQ. The J segment lost 5 bases and the V segment lost 4 bases, leaving 7 bases of the junction unmatched. CDR3 DNA sequence: TGCGCCAGCAGCGGAACAGGGGGGTCTTATGGCTACACCTTC. This sequence encodes CASSGTGGSYGYTF.

V and J are TRBV20-1 and TRBJ2-1; TRBD1 aligns across 10 bases. Trimming at V came to 4 bases and at J to 3 bases, leaving 3 bases not matched to a gene. CDR1 DFQATT and CDR2 SNEGSKA come from the germline V gene (reference sequence). The CDR3 is 14 amino acids. The CDR3 reads CSATGQGHYNEQFF. The CDR3 nucleotides read TGCAGTGCTACGGGACAGGGGCACTACAATGAGCAGTTCTTC.

This clonotype appeared a single time. For the CDR3, the DNA is TGTGCCAGCAGCTTTGTCCGGGGGTACTACGAGCAGTACTTC. This codes for CASSFVRGYYEQYF. This chain uses TRBV11-2 with TRBJ2-7; TRBD2 might be the D (6 bases). The CDR3 runs 14 residues. Germline CDR1 and CDR2: SGHAT and FQNNGV. V lost 3 bases to trimming and J lost 3 bases, with 12 bases between them. The entire variable domain, with the rest obtained from reference TRBV11-2 and TRBJ2-7, is as follows: EAGVAQSPRYKIIEKRQSVAFWCNPISGHATLYWYQQILGQGPKLLIQFQNNGVVDDSQLPKDRFSAERLKGVDSTLKIQPAKLEDSAVYLCASSFVRGYYEQYFGPGTRLTVT.

The chain couples TRBV7-9 to TRBJ2-3; TRBD1 agrees at 9 bases. V lost 1 base, J lost 5 bases, and 4 bases stayed unmatched. Germline CDR1 reads SEHNR; CDR2 reads FQNEAQ (reference sequence). The CDR3 is 15 amino acids. CDR3 bases: TGTGCCAGCAGCTTAGGGACAGGGGAAGGAGATACGCAGTATTTT. Translated, it gives CASSLGTGEGDTQYF.

This clonotype occurred a few times. V gene TRBV4-3 combines with J gene TRBJ2-2, with D perhaps matching TRBD2 (6 bases). CDR3 length: 14 residues. V was shortened by 0 bases and J by 7 bases, with 9 bases between the two germline ends. CDR1 and CDR2 (germline): LGHNA, YSLEER. CDR3 residues: CASSQDGRDGELFF. CDR3 bases: TGCGCCAGCAGCCAAGATGGGCGGGACGGGGAGCTGTTTTTT.

This rearrangement joins TRBV14 to TRBJ2-7; D gene unclear. CDR1 is SGHDN and CDR2 is FVKESK in the germline V gene. This CDR3 is built from 16 residues. V lost 5 bases and J 0 bases, leaving 17 bases between the germline ends. In nucleotides, the CDR3 is TGTGCCAGCAGCTTTATCGCTGGGTACAACTCCTACGAGCAGTACTTC. This sequence encodes CASSFIAGYNSYEQYF.

The chain couples TRBV15 to TRBJ2-3; D may be TRBD2 (5 bases). Trimming shortened V by 9 bases and J by 2 bases, and 18 bases separated the two germline ends. This CDR3 region has 15 residues. Germline CDR1 is LNHNV and CDR2 is YYDKDF (reference sequence). The CDR3 sequence is CATSWRLSLTDTQYF. CDR3 nucleotides: TGTGCCACTAGTTGGAGGCTTTCCCTCACAGATACGCAGTATTTT.

The genes are TRBV28 and TRBJ1-5, with no clear D. V was cut by 3 bases and J by 3 bases, with 9 bases left in between. The CDR3 covers 14 residues. Germline-derived CDR1 and CDR2 are MDHEN and SYDVKM. This CDR3 reads CASSLGKLNQPQHF. The CDR3 DNA reads TGTGCCAGCAGTTTGGGAAAGCTCAATCAGCCCCAGCATTTT. The complete variable domain, with remaining parts taken from reference TRBV28 and TRBJ1-5, reads DVKVTQSSRYLVKRTGEKVFLECVQDMDHENMFWYRQDPGLGLRLIYFSYDVKMKEKGDIPEGYSVSREKKERFSLILESASTNQTSMYLCASSLGKLNQPQHFGDGTRLSIL.

This clonotype turned up a few times. The chain links TRBV7-6 to TRBJ2-7; 10 bases match TRBD1. Per germline, CDR1 SGHVS and CDR2 FNYEAQ. The CDR3 sequence is 14 residues long. V shed 1 base, J shed 6 bases, and the junction held 3 bases outside the gene matches. The CDR3 here is CASSLDDRGREQYF. The DNA for the CDR3 is TGTGCCAGCAGCTTAGATGACAGGGGGCGCGAGCAGTACTTC.

The sample holds a few counts of this clonotype. V usage is TRBV12-3 or TRBV12-4 and J usage is TRBJ1-4; TRBD1 matches 7 bases. The J segment lost 10 bases and the V segment lost 7 bases, leaving 3 bases of the junction unmatched. The CDR3 loop spans 11 amino acids. For the CDR3, the DNA is TGTGCCAGCAACCAGGGGGGAAAACTGTTTTTT. Its translation is CASNQGGKLFF.

This clonotype has more than one count but fewer than ten. The CDR3 bases are TGTGCTAGTGGTTTGATGACTAGCGCGCTCAGCTCCTACAATGAGCAGTTCTTC. It translates to CASGLMTSALSSYNEQFF. The V call is TRBV12-5, the J call TRBJ2-1; 8 nucleotides line up with TRBD2. The CDR3 contains 18 residues. Germline trimming cut 2 bases from V and 0 bases from J; bases unmatched to any gene: 9. Germline V gene data show CDR1 as LGHNT and CDR2 as FRNRAP.

CDR3 coding DNA: TGCAGTGCTACCGAGAGACAGGGAACCCCCACAGATACGCAGTATTTT. Encoded protein: CSATERQGTPTDTQYF. The chain employs TRBV20-1 and TRBJ2-3; 7 nucleotides agree with TRBD1. The CDR3 consists of 16 residues. V gave up 4 bases and J gave up 2 bases; unmatched junction bases: 12. CDR1 and CDR2 from the germline V gene are DFQATT and SNEGSKA (reference sequence).

This sequence joins TRBV21-1 and TRBJ2-5; the D call of TRBD1 is as the table states it, not checked on the DNA. TRBV21-1 is a pseudogene segment. The CDR3 extends over 17 amino acids. The CDR3 sequence is CASSKVGLQGPGGTQYF. The DNA for the CDR3 is TGTGCCAGCAGCAAAGTGGGTCTCCAGGGGCCGGGGGGGACCCAGTACTTC.

This clonotype was counted between two and nine times. The chain links TRBV15 to TRBJ2-7; 9 positions match TRBD1. The CDR3 totals 15 residues. V gave up 4 bases and J gave up 4 bases; unmatched junction bases: 8. CDR1 and CDR2 from the germline V gene are LNHNV and YYDKDF (reference sequence). The CDR3, as DNA: TGTGCCACCAGCAAACCGGGACAGGGATTTTACGAGCAGTACTTC. It specifies CATSKPGQGFYEQYF.

There are a few counts of this clonotype. This chain connects TRBV28 to TRBJ2-2, with D unclear. V gave up 5 bases and J gave up 5 bases, with 6 bases separating them. The CDR3 is 12 residues long. Germline V CDR1 and CDR2: MDHEN, SYDVKM. The CDR3 DNA sequence: TGTGCCAGCAGTACCCCAACCGGGGAGCTGTTTTTT. Translating it yields CASSTPTGELFF.

The rearrangement uses TRBV14 and TRBJ2-5; maybe TRBD1 (6 bases). The length of the CDR3 is 16 residues. Trimming removed 4 bases at V and 3 bases at J, with 18 bases between. Looked up from germline, CDR1 is SGHDN and CDR2 is FVKESK. CDR3 protein: CASSPPGQGLKETQYF. CDR3 nucleotides: TGTGCCAGCAGCCCCCCTGGGCAGGGGTTAAAAGAGACCCAGTACTTC.

This clonotype showed up just a few times. The rearrangement uses TRBV6-1 and TRBJ2-1; maybe TRBD1 (11 bases). The CDR3 loop spans 18 amino acids. Trimming took off 6 bases at V and 5 bases at J, with 26 bases between the two ends. Germline V lookup: CDR1 MNHNS, CDR2 SASEGT. The CDR3 DNA is TGTGCCAGCAGACACCGGGACAGGGGGACTAGCGCCAACAATGAGCAGTTCTTC. Its protein is CASRHRDRGTSANNEQFF.

This clonotype showed up many times. This chain links TRBV7-9 with TRBJ2-2; D uncertain. The CDR3 runs to 15 residues. Germline CDR1 SEHNR, CDR2 FQNEAQ (reference sequence). Trimming cost V 4 bases and J 9 bases, with 18 bases left between them. The CDR3 region has the DNA TGTGCCAGCAGCTATTTTCTTTCCGGTACCAGGGAGCTGTTTTTT. Protein sequence: CASSYFLSGTRELFF.

This clonotype was counted only a few times. The rearrangement links TRBV11-2 to TRBJ2-7, with no clear D. V dropped 1 base and J dropped 4 bases, with 8 bases sitting between them. The CDR3 covers 13 residues. Germline assignment: CDR1 SGHAT and CDR2 FQNNGV. CDR3 nucleotides: TGTGCCAGCAGCTTAGGCAGCCGGTACGAGCAGTACTTC. As protein: CASSLGSRYEQYF.

The chain couples TRBV28 to TRBJ2-7; the D gene is possibly TRBD1 (6 bases). CDR1 is MDHEN, CDR2 SYDVKM, per germline. CDR3 length: 13 amino acids. V was pared by 5 bases and J by 5 bases, with 13 bases between. Here the CDR3 reads CASSDQGINEQYF. The CDR3 nucleotides are TGTGCCAGCAGTGATCAGGGGATCAACGAGCAGTACTTC.

The chain uses TRBV5-6 and TRBJ2-1, with 9 bases identical to TRBD1. J was trimmed by 2 bases and V by 4 bases; bases with no gene match: 13. The CDR3 totals 18 residues. Germline CDR1 is SGHDT and CDR2 is YYEEEE. CDR3 sequence (DNA): TGTGCCAGCAGCGCCAGACCTGGGACAGGGAAAGCCTACAATGAGCAGTTCTTC. Its translation is CASSARPGTGKAYNEQFF. The variable domain in full, with the rest retrieved from reference TRBV5-6 and TRBJ2-1, is DAGVTQSPTHLIKTRGQQVTLRCSPKSGHDTVSWYQQALGQGPQFIFQYYEEEERQRGNFPDRFSGHQFPNYSSELNVNALLLGDSALYLCASSARPGTGKAYNEQFFGPGTRLTVL.

This clonotype appeared a few times. This chain joins TRBV6-1 and TRBJ2-3; 7 bases line up with TRBD2. Germline trimming cut 7 bases from V and 5 bases from J; bases unmatched to any gene: 12. The CDR3 loop spans 15 amino acids. Germline V gene data show CDR1 as MNHNS and CDR2 as SASEGT. The CDR3 loop reads CASTRTGTIQDTQYF. CDR3 coding DNA: TGTGCCAGCACACGCACCGGGACTATACAAGATACGCAGTATTTT.

Only a few counts were recorded for this clonotype. The rearrangement links TRBV7-2 to TRBJ1-4; D unresolved. This CDR3 spans 14 amino acids. Germline CDR1 is SGHTA and CDR2 is FQGNSA. Trimming took off 1 base at V and 10 bases at J, with 13 bases between the two ends. The CDR3, as DNA: TGTGCCAGCAGCTTAGAAGCAGGAGACGGAAAACTGTTTTTT. Its translation is CASSLEAGDGKLFF.

The rearrangement links TRBV7-2 to TRBJ2-7; D is ambiguous. CDR3 length: 15 residues. The germline V gene encodes CDR1 SGHTA and CDR2 FQGNSA. V lost 1 base, J lost 2 bases, and 12 bases lay in between. The CDR3 sequence: CASSLEFYPTYEQYF. DNA for the CDR3: TGTGCCAGCAGCTTAGAGTTCTACCCCACCTACGAGCAGTACTTC.

This clonotype was recorded a few times. The chain carries TRBV18 and TRBJ1-5; no clear D. V dropped 3 bases and J dropped 7 bases, with 13 bases sitting between them. The CDR3 totals 14 residues. From germline, CDR1 is KGHSH and CDR2 LQKENI. The CDR3 DNA reads TGTGCCAGCTCACCTTCAGGCGGCCTCCAGCCCCAGCATTTT. This codes for CASSPSGGLQPQHF.

This clonotype has at least ten counts. The chain has TRBV25-1 and TRBJ2-3, with a possible D match to TRBD2 (6 bases). The length of the CDR3 is 16 residues. Trimming took 3 bases from V and 2 from J, leaving 15 bases between them. Germline V gives CDR1 MGHDK, CDR2 SYGVNS. The CDR3 sequence: CASSDYVRGYTDTQYF. CDR3 nucleotide sequence: TGTGCCAGCAGTGATTACGTGCGGGGCTACACAGATACGCAGTATTTT.

The rearrangement uses TRBV29-1 and TRBJ2-3, with 13 positions matching TRBD2. In germline, CDR1 is SQVTM, CDR2 ANQGSEA. The CDR3 has 15 amino acids. Trimming at V came to 6 bases and at J to 0 bases, leaving 3 bases not matched to a gene. CDR3 residues: CSVGTSGTSTDTQYF. Written as DNA, the CDR3 is TGCAGCGTGGGGACTAGCGGGACCAGCACAGATACGCAGTATTTT.